This T cell receptor beta chain emerged from a study of T cell responses to AZD1222 COVID-19 vaccine. Findings and caveats of the study: Reports say nearly half of spike-specific TCRs go after unmutated variant regions. Across spike, vaccine-associated CD4 TCRs were found, dominant at 160-218 and 743-854. A mostly white British donor set with more females was recruited, and clonal diversity was possibly underestimated. When two AZD1222 doses had been given, Spike-specific TCR breadth and depth rose.

CDR1 and CDR2 from the germline V gene are SGHRS and YFSETQ. The CDR3 runs 17 residues. V dropped 4 bases and J dropped 6; count of bases not matched to a gene: 10. Of note for this clone: The antigen is unknown.

The method was immunoSEQ multiplex PCR; TCRdb's version includes in-frame clones alone and lacks a portion of them. The data show 20,000 to 25,000 clones, with around 82% seen just once and over 40% held by the top ten. The chain couples TRBV5-1 to TRBJ1-4, with 12 bases identical to TRBD1. The sample consisted of peripheral blood, taken on day 0 of AZD1222 vaccination. The source of this sequence is an adult in good health. CDR3 DNA sequence: TGCGCCAGCAGCCCGGCCGGGACAGGGGGCCCTTATGAAAAACTGTTTTTT. Translation: CASSPAGTGGPYEKLFF.